This T cell receptor (beta chain) emerged from a study of cytomegalovirus exposure and HLA in healthy donors. Whole-study context: HLA-typed donors were the source of about 85 million unique TCRs, which an early data release held. Study results and limitations: According to a later analysis, most TCR beta chains associated with CMV appeared HLA-restricted.

Trimming removed 11 bases at V and 8 bases at J, with 18 bases between. Looked up from germline, CDR1 is MDHEN and CDR2 is SYDVKM. There are 13 residues in the CDR3. 60 Vbeta and 13 Jbeta primers were used in PCR. Repertoires were generated with immunoSEQ multiplex PCR, while TCRdb's copy carries only in-frame clones and drops some. The sample carries more than 20,000 clones, under 70% recorded once. Regarding this clone: Its antigen remains unknown.

The sequenced sample was PBMCs. The chain recombines TRBV28 with TRBJ1-4; D is ambiguous. The TCR sequence derives from a woman aged 45-60 years in good health and CMV-seronegative. The CDR3 sequence: CAVTIGRKEKLFF. CDR3 DNA sequence: TGTGCCGTCACAATTGGGAGAAAGGAAAAACTGTTTTTT.